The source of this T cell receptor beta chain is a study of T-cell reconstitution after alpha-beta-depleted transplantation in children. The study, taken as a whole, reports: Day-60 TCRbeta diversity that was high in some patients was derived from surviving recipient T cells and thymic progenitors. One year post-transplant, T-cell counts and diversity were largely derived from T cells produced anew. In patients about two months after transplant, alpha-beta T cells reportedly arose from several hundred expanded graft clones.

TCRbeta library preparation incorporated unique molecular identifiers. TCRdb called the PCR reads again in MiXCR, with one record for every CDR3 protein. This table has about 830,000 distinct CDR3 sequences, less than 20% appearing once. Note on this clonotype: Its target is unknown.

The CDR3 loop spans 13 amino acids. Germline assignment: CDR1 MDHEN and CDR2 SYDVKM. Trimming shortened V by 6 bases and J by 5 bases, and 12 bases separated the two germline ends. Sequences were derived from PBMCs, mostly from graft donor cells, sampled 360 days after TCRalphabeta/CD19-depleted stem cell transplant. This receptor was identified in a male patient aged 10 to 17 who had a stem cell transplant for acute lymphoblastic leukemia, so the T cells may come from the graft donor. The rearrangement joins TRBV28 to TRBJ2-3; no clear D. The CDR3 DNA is TGTGCCAGCAGCCGAGACTGGGGAGATACGCAGTATTTT. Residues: CASSRDWGDTQYF.